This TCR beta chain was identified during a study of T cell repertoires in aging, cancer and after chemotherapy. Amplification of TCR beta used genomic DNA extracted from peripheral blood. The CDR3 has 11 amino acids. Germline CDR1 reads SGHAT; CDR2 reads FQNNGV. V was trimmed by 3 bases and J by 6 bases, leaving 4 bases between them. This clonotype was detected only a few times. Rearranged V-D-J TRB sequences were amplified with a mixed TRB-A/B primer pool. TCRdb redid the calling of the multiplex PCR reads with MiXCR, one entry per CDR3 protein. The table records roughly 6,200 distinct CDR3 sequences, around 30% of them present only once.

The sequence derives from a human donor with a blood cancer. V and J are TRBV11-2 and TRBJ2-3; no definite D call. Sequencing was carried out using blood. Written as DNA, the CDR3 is TGTGCCAGCAGCTTCGCCGATACGCAGTATTTT. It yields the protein CASSFADTQYF.